The 22 T cell receptor beta chains below all came from one sample that was sequenced in a study of blood T cell repertoires in COVID-19. The table came from immunoSEQ multiplex PCR; TCRdb's copy has only in-frame clones and leaves some out. The repertoire holds roughly 330,000 clones, with roughly 90% as singletons. Specimen: peripheral blood. All receptors derive from a woman aged 50 to 60 with active or convalescent COVID-19.

The sample holds one count of this clone. This chain links TRBV6-5 with TRBJ1-2, with 7 nucleotides matching TRBD1. Germline CDR1 MNHEY, CDR2 SVGAGI. CDR3 size: 13 residues. Germline trimming cut 4 bases from V and 8 bases from J; bases unmatched to any gene: 7. DNA for the CDR3: TGTGCCAGCAGTTCTACAGGGGACGGGGGCTACACCTTC. It is translated as CASSSTGDGGYTF.

V usage is TRBV3-1 (or the pseudogene TRBV3-2) and J usage is TRBJ1-2; weak D call: TRBD1 (5 bases). Germline assignment: CDR1 LGHDT and CDR2 YNNKEL (reference sequence). The V and J ends lost 4 bases and 1 base respectively, with 25 bases between them. The CDR3 totals 19 residues. CDR3 region: CASSPLFSAGGALNYGYTF. The CDR3 region has the DNA TGTGCCAGCAGCCCGCTTTTTAGTGCAGGAGGGGCACTTAACTATGGCTACACCTTC.

In DNA form, the CDR3 reads TGCGCCAGCAGCTTGGGTATTAAGTGGGAGACAGATACGCAGTATTTT. Its protein is CASSLGIKWETDTQYF. The chain couples TRBV5-1 to TRBJ2-3; the D gene is possibly TRBD2 (5 bases). Trimming shortened V by 0 bases and J by 3 bases, and 14 bases separated the two germline ends. Germline CDR1 and CDR2: SGHRS and YFSETQ. The CDR3 loop spans 16 amino acids.

The chain uses TRBV28 and TRBJ2-3; TRBD2 agrees at 9 bases. Germline V gene data show CDR1 as MDHEN and CDR2 as SYDVKM. CDR3 size: 19 residues. After removal of 2 bases from V and 0 bases from J, the junction contained 12 bases not matched to a gene. As DNA, the CDR3 is TGTGCCAGCAGTTTAGGCACTAGCGGGTTGGAACTTAGCACAGATACGCAGTATTTT. It translates to CASSLGTSGLELSTDTQYF.

V usage is TRBV6-5 and J usage is TRBJ1-2, with D unclear. Germline-derived CDR1 and CDR2 are MNHEY and SVGAGI. V lost 11 bases and J lost 5, with 18 bases in between. The CDR3 contains 13 residues. The CDR3 sequence is CACKPSGLYGYTF. As DNA, the CDR3 is TGTGCCTGCAAGCCCTCAGGCCTATATGGCTACACCTTC.

This clone has only a few counts. The rearrangement uses TRBV20-1 and TRBJ1-2; D is undetermined. Germline lookup yields CDR1 DFQATT and CDR2 SNEGSKA (reference sequence). The CDR3 length is 15 residues. V lost 3 bases to trimming and J lost 7 bases, with 21 bases between them. CDR3 sequence (DNA): TGCAGTGCTAGTCCATCTGACACGGCCGCGAGTGGCTACACCTTC. Amino acid sequence: CSASPSDTAASGYTF.

The chain has TRBV4-2 and TRBJ2-1; 8 bases line up with TRBD1. This CDR3 is built from 17 residues. Germline V lookup: CDR1 LGHNA, CDR2 YNFKEQ. The ends lost 2 bases at V and 1 base at J; junction bases unmatched: 7. The CDR3 DNA reads TGTGCCAGCAGCCAATCGGACAGGGCAGGTTCCTACAATGAGCAGTTCTTC. This codes for CASSQSDRAGSYNEQFF.

V gene TRBV20-1 combines with J gene TRBJ2-1; 8 bases align to TRBD2. CDR1 is DFQATT and CDR2 is SNEGSKA in the germline V gene (reference sequence). Germline trimming cut 3 bases from V and 7 bases from J; bases unmatched to any gene: 8. The CDR3 totals 14 residues. In nucleotides, the CDR3 is TGCAGTGCTAGTGCTAGCGGGTTCAGAAATGAGCAGTTCTTC. Translation: CSASASGFRNEQFF.

V and J are TRBV27 and TRBJ2-7, with D perhaps TRBD1 (5 bases). CDR3 length: 14 residues. Germline CDR1 reads MNHEY; CDR2 reads SMNVEV (reference sequence). Trimming shortened V by 2 bases and J by 1 base, and 9 bases separated the two germline ends. CDR3 DNA: TGTGCCAGCAGTTTAGCAGGGCAATCCTACGAGCAGTACTTC. Residues: CASSLAGQSYEQYF.

V is TRBV7-9 and J is TRBJ2-3; TRBD2 is a possible D gene (7 bases). Germline V gene sequence: CDR1 SEHNR, CDR2 FQNEAQ (reference sequence). The CDR3 loop spans 14 amino acids. Trimming left V 5 bases short and J 4 bases short, with 13 bases between. CDR3 protein: CASSPEGGADTQYF. In DNA form, the CDR3 reads TGTGCCAGCAGCCCGGAGGGGGGGGCAGATACGCAGTATTTT.

This clone appeared a single time. V gene TRBV29-1 combines with J gene TRBJ2-7, with no clear D. CDR1 is SQVTM and CDR2 is ANQGSEA in the germline V gene. The CDR3 length is 11 residues. Trimming left V 7 bases short and J 2 bases short, with 9 bases between. CDR3: CSALFPYEQYF. The DNA of the CDR3 is TGCAGCGCCTTATTCCCCTACGAGCAGTACTTC.

This chain joins TRBV28 and TRBJ1-4, with D maybe TRBD1 (5 bases). The CDR3 covers 15 residues. In germline, CDR1 is MDHEN, CDR2 SYDVKM. The V gene lost 2 bases and the J gene lost 8 bases, with 15 bases spanning the gap. In nucleotides, the CDR3 is TGTGCCAGCAGTTTACTACGGAGGGGCTTGGAAAAACTGTTTTTT. Amino acids: CASSLLRRGLEKLFF.

The J gene is TRBJ1-1, the V gene TRBV10-3, with D perhaps matching TRBD1 (5 bases). The CDR3 runs to 15 residues. CDR1 ENHRY and CDR2 SYGVKD come from the germline V gene. Trimming stripped 3 bases from V and 1 base from J, with 12 bases between. The CDR3 coding sequence is TGTGCCATCAGTGACGGCCCAGGGCCGAACACTGAAGCTTTCTTT. This translates into CAISDGPGPNTEAFF.

This chain links TRBV7-9 with TRBJ1-6, with 8 bases identical to TRBD1. Germline CDR1 is SEHNR and CDR2 is FQNEAQ (reference sequence). V lost 1 base and J lost 7; bases outside the gene matches: 3. The CDR3 runs 15 residues. In DNA, the CDR3 is TGTGCCAGCAGCTTAGGGACAGGGTCAAATTCACCCCTCCACTTT. This codes for CASSLGTGSNSPLHF. Based on the CDR3 plus reference TRBV7-9 and TRBJ1-6, the full variable domain is DTGVSQNPRHKITKRGQNVTFRCDPISEHNRLYWYRQTLGQGPEFLTYFQNEAQLEKSRLLSDRFSAERPKGSFSTLEIQRTEQGDSAMYLCASSLGTGSNSPLHFGNGTRLTVT.

The rearrangement uses TRBV11-2 and TRBJ2-1; perhaps TRBD1 as D (5 bases). Germline V gene data show CDR1 as SGHAT and CDR2 as FQNNGV. The CDR3 sequence is 13 residues long. V dropped 4 bases and J dropped 8 bases, with 12 bases sitting between them. CDR3 DNA sequence: TGTGCCAGCAGCTCCTGGGGCGACGATGAGCAGTTCTTC. It is translated as CASSSWGDDEQFF.

The V gene is TRBV9, the J gene TRBJ2-7; possibly TRBD1 for D (6 bases). The germline V gene has CDR1 SGDLS and CDR2 YYNGEE. V was trimmed by 7 bases and J by 6 bases, leaving 20 bases between them. The CDR3 runs to 14 residues. CDR3 protein: CASGPGHAAIEQYF. CDR3 DNA sequence: TGTGCCAGCGGCCCGGGACACGCCGCCATCGAGCAGTACTTC.

This chain connects TRBV27 to TRBJ2-1; 12 bases fit TRBD2. J gave up 10 bases and V 5 bases, and 6 bases lay outside the gene matches. The CDR3 sequence is 14 residues long. Germline V gives CDR1 MNHEY, CDR2 SMNVEV (reference sequence). The CDR3 coding sequence is TGTGCCAGCAGTAAAATGACTAGCGGGGGCGAGCAGTTCTTC. Translation: CASSKMTSGGEQFF.

The rearrangement links TRBV6-5 to TRBJ1-3, with 7 bases aligning to TRBD1. The J segment lost 0 bases and the V segment lost 4 bases, leaving 3 bases of the junction unmatched. CDR1 is MNHEY, CDR2 SVGAGI, per germline. This CDR3 is built from 15 residues. DNA of the CDR3: TGTGCCAGCAGTTCCCACAGGGGCTCTGGAAACACCATATATTTT. It codes for CASSSHRGSGNTIYF.

V and J are TRBV7-9 and TRBJ2-3; 8 bases are shared with TRBD1. Germline CDR1 is SEHNR and CDR2 is FQNEAQ (reference sequence). The V and J ends lost 4 bases and 1 base, in that order; junction bases with no gene match: 1. The CDR3 contains 14 residues. CDR3 region: CASSYRGGTDTQYF. In DNA, the CDR3 is TGTGCCAGCAGCTACAGGGGGGGCACAGATACGCAGTATTTT.

V is TRBV23-1 and J is TRBJ1-1; 8 bases fit TRBD1. TRBV23-1 falls under the ORF class, with uncertain function. With V trimmed by 2 bases and J by 5 bases, 22 bases remained unmatched. This CDR3 has 20 residues. The CDR3 sequence: CASSQRVSLGQGAKGTEAFF. CDR3 sequence (DNA): TGCGCCAGCAGTCAAAGGGTAAGTCTAGGTCAGGGGGCTAAAGGGACTGAAGCTTTCTTT.

The chain joins TRBV27 to TRBJ2-1; maybe TRBD2 (5 bases). V was clipped by 4 bases and J by 8 bases, with 15 bases between them. Germline V gene sequence: CDR1 MNHEY, CDR2 SMNVEV (reference sequence). CDR3 size: 14 residues. The CDR3 DNA follows: TGTGCCAGCAGTTATAGATCGAGGGATCATGAGCAGTTCTTC. Protein product: CASSYRSRDHEQFF.

This clone came up a few times. This chain connects TRBV4-2 to TRBJ1-1; TRBD1 is a possible D gene (6 bases). V lost 3 bases and J 1 base, leaving 15 bases between the germline ends. Germline CDR1 LGHNA, CDR2 YNFKEQ. This CDR3 is 16 amino acids long. CDR3 sequence: CASSQNQGFQNTEAFF. CDR3 DNA: TGTGCCAGCAGCCAGAACCAGGGGTTTCAGAACACTGAAGCTTTCTTT.